This T cell receptor beta chain was recorded in a study of T cell responses to AZD1222 COVID-19 vaccine. Produced via immunoSEQ multiplex PCR; TCRdb's table is partial and in-frame only. Of 90,000 to 120,000 clones listed, about 93% are singletons. This clone was observed a single time. The TCR comes from an adult in good health. The input for sequencing was peripheral blood, taken on day 0 of AZD1222 vaccination.

In DNA form, the CDR3 reads TGTGCCAGCAGCTTTAACGGACCATCACCCCTCCACTTT. Protein sequence: CASSFNGPSPLHF. V and J are TRBV11-2 and TRBJ1-6; no clear D gene. This CDR3 comprises 13 residues. Germline values: CDR1 SGHAT, CDR2 FQNNGV. Between the trimmed V and J ends, which lost 3 bases and 10 bases, there was a span of 10 bases.